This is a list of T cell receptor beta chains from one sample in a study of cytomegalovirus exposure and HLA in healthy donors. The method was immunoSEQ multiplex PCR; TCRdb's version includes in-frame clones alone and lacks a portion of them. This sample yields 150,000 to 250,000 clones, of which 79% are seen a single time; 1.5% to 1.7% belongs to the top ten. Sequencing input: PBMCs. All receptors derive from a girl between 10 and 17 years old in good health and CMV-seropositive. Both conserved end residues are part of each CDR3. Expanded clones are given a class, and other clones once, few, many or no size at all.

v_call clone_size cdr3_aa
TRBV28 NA CAIQNRGARLGYTF
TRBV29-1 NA CSVKGGYGYTF
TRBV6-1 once CASSEYTDTQYF
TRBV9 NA CASSVGQGAAYEQYF
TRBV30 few CAWSEDRFYGYTF
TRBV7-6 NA CASSSTVNTEAFF
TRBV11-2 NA CASSPDRENIQYF
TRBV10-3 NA CAISEMSAYEQYF
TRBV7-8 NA CASSSGDTQHF
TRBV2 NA CASSETTGGVNEQFF